This T cell receptor (beta chain) was profiled in a study of post-analysis software for immune sequencing data. cDNA libraries for TCR beta contained unique molecular identifiers. TCRdb itself ran the PCR reads through MiXCR, one entry per CDR3 protein. Of around 710,000 distinct CDR3 sequences detected, roughly 46% appear once; the ten largest clones hold approximately 5%. This CDR3 comprises 14 residues. In germline, CDR1 is LNHDA, CDR2 SQIVND (reference sequence). Trimming pared 6 bases from V and 2 bases from J, leaving 13 bases between. A single count supports this clonotype. Its antigen is currently unknown. Study outcomes and limitations: Multiple sclerosis was associated with a significant reduction in normalized Chao1 diversity relative to controls. TRBV5-6, TRBV5-1 and TRBV20-1 belonged to a set of a few TRBV segments that were more frequent in patients than controls.

The receptor was isolated from a girl under 18 with multiple sclerosis. This chain links TRBV19 with TRBJ1-1, with a possible D match to TRBD1 (5 bases). Specimen: blood. The CDR3: CASRDPGQNTEAFF. The CDR3 DNA reads as TGTGCCAGTAGAGACCCTGGACAAAACACTGAAGCTTTCTTT. The full variable domain, its missing parts supplied by reference TRBV19 and TRBJ1-1, is DGGITQSPKYLFRKEGQNVTLSCEQNLNHDAMYWYRQDPGQGLRLIYYSQIVNDFQKGDIAEGYSVSREKKESFPLTVTSAQKNPTAFYLCASRDPGQNTEAFFGQGTRLTVV.